The sequence of this TCR beta chain was determined in a study of blood T cell repertoires in COVID-19. Study as a whole: COVID-19 samples from acute and convalescent phases originated in the United States, Italy and Spain. Sample material is recorded as cDNA or gDNA derived from T cells, B-cell-depleted T cells, or PBMCs.

Sequencing was performed with immunoSEQ multiplex PCR; in TCRdb, only in-frame clones are kept and a portion is missing. This table has about 240,000 clones, 85% appearing once. During active infection, Seattle patients enrolled and were then monitored through disease. The CDR3 sequence is 14 residues long. J was trimmed by 5 bases and V by 6 bases; bases with no gene match: 6. Germline loops: CDR1 MNHNY, CDR2 SVGAGI (reference sequence). This TCR derives from a man aged 45-60 years with COVID-19, enrolled during active disease. This chain connects TRBV6-6 to TRBJ2-3, with TRBD1 identical over 9 bases. Sequencing was done on a sample of peripheral blood. The CDR3 sequence: CASRHRDREDTQYF. The CDR3 DNA reads TGTGCCAGCAGGCACCGGGACAGGGAAGATACGCAGTATTTT.